This T cell receptor beta chain was documented in a study of quantifying T cell responses using KT2 cells. Study as a whole: cDNA was made from DNase-treated RNA using alpha and beta constant primers. The second PCR ran as a qPCR until a predetermined fluorescence threshold was reached.

A single-stranded UMI oligo with SP2 sequence was ligated to cDNA 3' ends. An equimolar mix of RC1.1 and RC1.2 primed the beta chain across TRBC1 and TRBC2. Each CDR3 protein gets one entry after TCRdb re-called the UMI-ligation and nested PCR reads with MiXCR. The sample yields approximately 57,000 distinct CDR3 sequences, 9% to 15% seen once. Study outcomes and limitations: KT2 sequence counts showed saturation when very many KT2 cells were spiked in.

V was clipped by 3 bases and J by 4 bases; unmatched bases: 8. Germline-derived CDR1 and CDR2 are KGHSH and LQKENI. The CDR3 runs 16 residues. This clonotype came up a few times. Its antigen is still unknown. KT2 cells were mixed with fixed PBMC numbers at varying ratios. Specimen: PBMCs spiked with cells of the T cell clone KT2. The sequence was collected from a human donor. The V call is TRBV18, the J call TRBJ2-5; 10 bases align to TRBD1. The CDR3 loop is CASSPEDRGHGETQYF. CDR3 DNA: TGTGCCAGCTCACCCGAAGACAGGGGGCATGGAGAGACCCAGTACTTC.